These 17 T cell receptor beta chains were all obtained from the same sample, sequenced in a study of T cells in Graves' hyperthyroidism and ophthalmopathy. Regions amplified from RNA transcripts were the TCR beta CDR3 regions. The primer set for the first-round RT-PCR of the TCR CDR3 was HTBI. TCRdb processed the multiplex PCR reads anew with MiXCR; each CDR3 protein has one entry. The sample holds about 600,000 distinct CDR3 sequences, 15% to 20% seen once. Material for sequencing was blood. These receptors all stem from a woman in her thirties or forties with Graves' ophthalmopathy.

This clonotype has only a few counts. The rearrangement links TRBV5-1 to TRBJ2-1; the D gene is possibly TRBD1 (6 bases). The CDR3 extends over 15 amino acids. Trimming removed 0 bases from V and 4 bases from J, with 11 bases in between. Germline CDR1 reads SGHRS; CDR2 reads YFSETQ. CDR3 nucleotide sequence: TGCGCCAGCAGCTTGGGCGGACAGAGTTACAATGAGCAGTTCTTC. Protein sequence: CASSLGGQSYNEQFF.

This clonotype was picked up a small number of times. The CDR3 DNA follows: TGTGCCAGCAGCTTGGGGCGGTCGTATGAAAAACTGTTTTTT. It encodes CASSLGRSYEKLFF. The chain joins TRBV7-2 to TRBJ1-4, with a tentative D call TRBD1 (5 bases). V lost 3 bases and J lost 6, with 11 bases in between. The germline gives CDR1 SGHTA, CDR2 FQGNSA. The CDR3 totals 14 residues.

This clonotype has a count of ten or more. This chain connects TRBV28 to TRBJ1-1; 7 bases are shared with TRBD1. CDR1 MDHEN and CDR2 SYDVKM come from the germline V gene. V was pared by 4 bases and J by 1 base, with 6 bases of the junction left unmatched. CDR3 length equals 15 residues. The CDR3 sequence: CASSSLGTENTEAFF. The CDR3 DNA reads TGTGCCAGCAGTTCACTAGGGACAGAGAACACTGAAGCTTTCTTT.

At least ten counts were recorded for this clonotype. The chain has TRBV28 and TRBJ1-2; tentative D call: TRBD1 (6 bases). The CDR3 is made up of 17 amino acids. Trimming left V 8 bases short and J 1 base short, with 23 bases between. Germline assignment: CDR1 MDHEN and CDR2 SYDVKM. CDR3 nucleotides: TGTGCCAGCGCCCGTCTTGCAGGGGATTTTCGTAACTATGGCTACACCTTC. Its protein product is CASARLAGDFRNYGYTF.

This clonotype was counted a few times. The CDR3 DNA reads TGTGCCAGCAGTTTCGTCGCAGGGTCCAGTGGTGGCTACACCTTC. Residues: CASSFVAGSSGGYTF. The chain joins TRBV12-3 or TRBV12-4 to TRBJ1-2; possibly TRBD1 for D (5 bases). The V and J ends lost 3 bases and 7 bases respectively, with 18 bases between them. The length of the CDR3 is 15 residues.

As concerns this clonotype: This may stem from a read error, because a much larger clone lies one nucleotide away. This sequence joins TRBV6-1 and TRBJ2-3; 10 bases align to TRBD2. Germline V gives CDR1 MNHNS, CDR2 SASEGT. The trim removed 10 bases at V and 4 bases at J, leaving 11 bases unmatched. This CDR3 is 15 amino acids long. CDR3 DNA: TGTGCCACGAAAGCTAGCGGGAGACAGGCAGATACGCAGTATTTT. Translation gives CATKASGRQADTQYF.

This clonotype was seen repeatedly, ten times or more. The rearrangement joins TRBV30 to TRBJ2-5; D assignment may be TRBD1 or TRBD2 (5 bases each). The germline gives CDR1 GTSNPN, CDR2 SVGIG (reference sequence). V was cut by 1 base and J by 0 bases, with 12 bases left in between. CDR3 size: 15 residues. This chain's CDR3 is CAWSGIGTNQETQYF. In DNA, the CDR3 is TGTGCCTGGAGTGGGATTGGGACGAACCAAGAGACCCAGTACTTC.

This clonotype has a handful of counts. This chain connects TRBV5-1 to TRBJ2-1, with a possible D match to TRBD2 (6 bases). V was clipped by 4 bases and J by 0 bases, with 11 bases between them. Germline V CDR1 and CDR2: SGHRS, YFSETQ. CDR3 length: 15 amino acids. CDR3 loop: CASSPGVSSYNEQFF. In DNA, the CDR3 is TGCGCCAGCAGCCCGGGGGTGAGCTCCTACAATGAGCAGTTCTTC.

The chain uses TRBV10-3 and TRBJ2-1, with 10 positions matching TRBD1. The ends lost 7 bases at V and 5 bases at J; junction bases unmatched: 5. Germline lookup yields CDR1 ENHRY and CDR2 SYGVKD. The CDR3 has 14 residues. DNA of the CDR3: TGTGCCATCAATCCGGGACAGGGGAACAATGAGCAGTTCTTC. This gives the protein CAINPGQGNNEQFF.

This clonotype has at least ten counts. V gene TRBV2 combines with J gene TRBJ2-1; 16 bases map to TRBD2. This CDR3 is built from 13 residues. J gave up 15 bases and V 6 bases, and 5 bases lay outside the gene matches. The germline V gene has CDR1 SNHLY and CDR2 FYNNEI. In DNA form, the CDR3 reads TGTGCCAGCAGGGGACTAGCGGGAGGGACGGTGTTCTTC. Protein sequence: CASRGLAGGTVFF.

This clonotype was seen ten or more times. The V gene is TRBV12-3 or TRBV12-4, the J gene TRBJ1-2; no firm D call. The CDR3 is 14 amino acids. V was clipped by 2 bases and J by 4 bases, with 11 bases between them. CDR3 loop: CASSLHGSPYGYTF. DNA of the CDR3: TGTGCCAGCAGTTTACACGGCTCTCCCTATGGCTACACCTTC.

This clonotype was seen more than once but under ten times. The chain couples TRBV6-1 to TRBJ1-1; no clear D. From germline, CDR1 is MNHNS and CDR2 SASEGT. This CDR3 has 13 amino acids. V was cut by 5 bases and J by 9 bases, with 16 bases left in between. The DNA for the CDR3 is TGTGCCAGCAGTTATGGGCCCCTCTCCCAAGCTTTCTTT. This gives the protein CASSYGPLSQAFF.

The rearrangement links TRBV9 to TRBJ2-7; 9 nucleotides match TRBD2. J gave up 0 bases and V 2 bases, and 3 bases lay outside the gene matches. Germline assignment: CDR1 SGDLS and CDR2 YYNGEE. The CDR3 is 15 amino acids. The CDR3 is CASSVEAGGSYEQYF. The CDR3 coding sequence is TGTGCCAGCAGCGTTGAAGCGGGGGGCTCCTACGAGCAGTACTTC.

This clonotype was counted a few times. This chain uses TRBV19 with TRBJ2-3; 9 bases are shared with TRBD1. Germline-derived CDR1 and CDR2 are LNHDA and SQIVND (reference sequence). The V segment lost 9 bases and the J segment 5 bases; nucleotides outside the gene matches: 6. This CDR3 is built from 13 residues. The chain's CDR3 is CASAQDRGDTQYF. The CDR3, as DNA: TGTGCCAGCGCCCAGGACAGGGGAGATACGCAGTATTTT.

This clonotype was found many times. This sequence joins TRBV25-1 and TRBJ1-1; a weak D match, TRBD1 (6 bases). From germline, CDR1 is MGHDK and CDR2 SYGVNS. V was cut by 6 bases and J by 6 bases, with 23 bases left in between. The CDR3 loop spans 16 amino acids. CDR3: CASRGRPGERMAEAFF. The DNA for the CDR3 is TGTGCCAGCAGGGGCCGACCAGGGGAGCGGATGGCTGAAGCTTTCTTT. Full variable domain (missing parts from reference TRBV25-1 and TRBJ1-1): EADIYQTPRYLVIGTGKKITLECSQTMGHDKMYWYQQDPGMELHLIHYSYGVNSTEKGDLSSESTVSRIRTEHFPLTLESARPSHTSQYLCASRGRPGERMAEAFFGQGTRLTVV.

This clonotype showed up many times. The chain combines TRBV5-1 with TRBJ2-7; D possibly uses TRBD1 or TRBD2 (5 bases each). The germline CDR1 and CDR2 sequences are SGHRS and YFSETQ. This CDR3 has 13 residues. V gave up 3 bases and J gave up 7 bases, with 14 bases separating them. This CDR3 is CASSWDHSGEQYF. In DNA form, the CDR3 reads TGCGCCAGCAGCTGGGACCATTCTGGGGAGCAGTACTTC.

In this sample, this clonotype turned up many times. CDR3 region: CASSPTSSYNEQFF. Here the CDR3 DNA reads TGTGCCAGCAGCCCCACATCCTCCTACAATGAGCAGTTCTTC. V is TRBV7-3 and J is TRBJ2-1; D gene ambiguous. The CDR3 is made up of 14 amino acids. V was clipped by 5 bases and J by 0 bases, with 8 bases between them. Germline CDR1 SGHTA, CDR2 FQGTGA.